Listed below are T cell receptor beta chains from one sample, sequenced in a study of blood T cell repertoires in COVID-19. Produced via immunoSEQ multiplex PCR; TCRdb's table is partial and in-frame only. The sample consists of 200,000 to 250,000 clones, roughly 89% of them appearing once. Sequencing was carried out using PBMCs or T cells enriched from blood (not recorded which). The receptors were sampled from a man aged 25 to 40 who had been exposed to COVID-19. CDR3s include the opening cysteine and the closing phenylalanine or tryptophan. Fields, in order: clone size, D gene, V gene, J gene, CDR3 protein, CDR3 DNA. D genes are given only for firm matches. The listing skips clone size in some rows; elsewhere it reads once, few, many or a size class.

.	TRBD1	TRBV4-1	TRBJ2-1	CASSQARDRHNEQFF	TGCGCCAGCAGCCAAGCAAGGGACAGGCACAATGAGCAGTTCTTC
.	.	TRBV6-5	TRBJ2-7	CASSFTRQLYEQYF	TGTGCCAGCAGTTTTACAAGACAGCTTTACGAGCAGTACTTC
.	.	TRBV6-5	TRBJ2-7	CASSYSQNYEQYF	TGTGCCAGCAGTTACTCGCAGAACTACGAGCAGTACTTC
.	TRBD2	TRBV6-5	TRBJ2-3	CASTGGGYETDTQYF	TGTGCCAGCACGGGAGGGGGGTATGAGACAGATACGCAGTATTTT
.	TRBD2	TRBV9	TRBJ2-3	CASSPRGGGGVTDTQYF	TGTGCCAGCAGCCCCAGAGGCGGCGGGGGGGTCACAGATACGCAGTATTTT
.	TRBD1	TRBV19	TRBJ1-1	CASSAGTENTEAFF	TGTGCCAGTAGTGCGGGGACAGAGAACACTGAAGCTTTCTTT
once	.	TRBV7-9	TRBJ2-4	CASGGGPENIQYF	TGTGCCAGCGGTGGGGGCCCGGAAAACATTCAGTACTTC
.	.	TRBV5-4	TRBJ2-1	CASSPAQGSEQFF	TGTGCCAGCAGCCCCGCACAGGGTTCTGAGCAGTTCTTC
.	.	TRBV5-6	TRBJ1-1	CASSSGQNTEAFF	TGTGCCAGCAGCTCAGGACAGAACACTGAAGCTTTCTTT
.	.	TRBV19	TRBJ2-7	CASSVRVGYEQYF	TGTGCCAGTAGTGTTCGGGTTGGGTACGAGCAGTACTTC
.	.	TRBV29-1	TRBJ2-1	CSVEDGGNEQFF	TGCAGCGTTGAAGATGGGGGGAATGAGCAGTTCTTC
.	.	TRBV5-6	TRBJ2-3	CASSFWGRFTDTQYF	TGTGCCAGCAGCTTCTGGGGCCGGTTCACAGATACGCAGTATTTT
.	TRBD2	TRBV11-1	TRBJ2-1	CASSLELAGGHQQFF	TGTGCCAGCAGCTTAGAGTTAGCGGGGGGGCACCAGCAGTTCTTC
once	.	TRBV10-3	TRBJ1-3	CAISESNRAGNTIYF	TGTGCCATCAGTGAGTCGAACAGGGCCGGAAACACCATATATTTT
.	TRBD1	TRBV5-8	TRBJ2-7	CASRTLPGQGIPGGYEQYF	TGTGCCAGCAGGACACTGCCGGGACAGGGCATCCCAGGGGGTTACGAGCAGTACTTC
.	.	TRBV13	TRBJ2-4	CASTLSTGWSGNIQYF	TGTGCCAGCACCCTTTCCACAGGGTGGTCGGGGAACATTCAGTACTTC
.	.	TRBV3-1/TRBV3-2	TRBJ1-1	CASSQVKGQGSRNTEAFF	TGTGCCAGCAGCCAAGTAAAAGGCCAGGGGAGTAGGAACACTGAAGCTTTCTTT
.	.	TRBV3-1/TRBV3-2	TRBJ1-3	CASSQEGTATGNTIYF	TGTGCCAGCAGCCAAGAAGGCACAGCTACTGGAAACACCATATATTTT
.	.	TRBV7-8	TRBJ1-5	CASSPPRWRSINQPQHF	TGTGCCAGCAGCCCCCCCCGGTGGAGGTCGATCAATCAGCCCCAGCATTTT
.	.	TRBV11-2	TRBJ1-5	CASSLERNQPQHF	TGTGCCAGCAGCTTAGAGAGGAATCAGCCCCAGCATTTT
.	.	TRBV3-1/TRBV3-2	TRBJ2-7	CASSHLARIREQYF	TGTGCCAGCAGCCATCTGGCGAGGATACGGGAGCAGTACTTC
.	.	TRBV6-5	TRBJ1-5	CASSTAYSNQPQHF	TGTGCCAGCAGTACAGCATATAGCAATCAGCCCCAGCATTTT
.	TRBD1	TRBV19	TRBJ1-1	CASQWPGQSGTEAFF	TGTGCCAGCCAGTGGCCGGGACAGTCGGGCACTGAAGCTTTCTTT
.	.	TRBV18	TRBJ1-5	CASTRDNRRDQPQHF	TGTGCCAGCACCCGGGACAACCGGCGGGATCAGCCCCAGCATTTT
.	.	TRBV4-3	TRBJ1-2	CASSRNRHSYGYTF	TGCGCCAGCAGCCGAAACAGGCACTCCTATGGCTACACCTTC
.	.	TRBV10-2	TRBJ1-6	CASSESRTANSPLHF	TGCGCCAGCAGTGAGTCGCGGACAGCCAATTCACCCCTCCACTTT
.	.	TRBV5-4	TRBJ2-5	CASSRQTPGEETQYF	TGTGCCAGCAGCCGCCAAACGCCAGGGGAAGAGACCCAGTACTTC
.	.	TRBV24-1	TRBJ1-5	CATFGLPRSVGQPQHF	TGTGCCACCTTTGGACTGCCCCGGTCTGTTGGTCAGCCCCAGCATTTT
.	.	TRBV10-3	TRBJ2-1	CAIRPTGTQGYNEQFF	TGTGCCATCAGACCCACCGGGACTCAGGGCTACAATGAGCAGTTCTTC
.	TRBD2	TRBV7-9	TRBJ2-5	CASSLGCGGRLETQYF	TGTGCCAGCAGCTTAGGGTGCGGGGGGAGACTTGAGACCCAGTACTTC
.	.	TRBV7-2	TRBJ2-7	CASSLEGQSYEQYF	TGTGCCAGCAGCTTGGAGGGACAGAGCTACGAGCAGTACTTC
.	TRBD1	TRBV5-6	TRBJ2-1	CASSLRTGWYNEQFF	TGTGCCAGCAGCTTGAGGACAGGGTGGTACAATGAGCAGTTCTTC
.	.	TRBV7-6	TRBJ2-3	CASSSLYRGSRDTQYF	TGTGCCAGCAGCTCGCTTTATCGGGGGAGTCGTGATACGCAGTATTTT